This T cell receptor (beta chain) was found in a study of T-cell memory formation after mild COVID-19. This clonotype was seen ten or more times. Its antigen is unknown. Whole-study results and caveats: Clones contracting day 15 to 85 were balanced CD4/CD8; later expanders leaned CD4+.

TCRdb analysed the 5' RACE reads with MiXCR anew, one entry per CDR3 protein. The table includes roughly 35,000 distinct CDR3 sequences, 7% to 8% detected once. Germline V gene data show CDR1 as SGDLS and CDR2 as YYNGEE. V was clipped by 0 bases and J by 0 bases, with 19 bases between them. This CDR3 has 19 amino acids. This chain joins TRBV9 and TRBJ2-1; possible D gene TRBD1, 5 bases. This sequence was found in a man aged 18 to 30 who had mild COVID-19 (a few samples of this study predate the infection). Cell type and time point are not known. The sample was PBMCs or a T cell subset sorted from them (not recorded which). The CDR3 here is CASSVGGAALKSSYNEQFF. CDR3 DNA: TGTGCCAGCAGCGTAGGTGGGGCCGCCCTAAAAAGCTCCTACAATGAGCAGTTCTTC.